The T cell receptor (beta chain) under discussion was sequenced for a study of T cell repertoires in cytomegalovirus infection. The wider study: Selected CMV epitopes included recently identified HLA-C-restricted ones as well as well-studied HLA-B-restricted ones. CMV infection together with matching HLA type was indicated by public TCR beta signatures.

The germline CDR1 and CDR2 sequences are DFQATT and SNEGSKA (reference sequence). This CDR3 is built from 14 residues. The germline V and J ends were trimmed by 3 bases and 4 bases, with 14 bases remaining between them. TCRdb redid the calling of the reads with MiXCR, one entry per CDR3 protein. Of around 900,000 distinct CDR3 sequences detected, roughly 31% appear once; the ten largest clones hold over 10%. A word on this clonotype: Antigen unknown.

The source was cultured CD8+ T cells from PBMCs, collected from culture after CMV antigen stimulation. The TCR comes from a human donor in good health (CMV status not recorded). Some clones in this sample may be carry-over from other donors' samples. V gene TRBV20-1 combines with J gene TRBJ2-3, with a weak D call TRBD2 (6 bases). The CDR3 here is CSARTTRVADTQYF. Here the CDR3 DNA reads TGCAGTGCTAGGACGACTAGGGTGGCAGATACGCAGTATTTT.